One and the same sample provided the 14 T cell receptor beta chains below, sequenced in a study of T cell clones after liver transplantation. Method: immunoSEQ multiplex PCR; TCRdb's copy keeps in-frame clones and lacks some. The sample records approximately 18,000 clones, 75% to 90% being singletons. Sequencing used CD8+ T cells from blood, obtained approximately 45 months after liver transplant. The receptors originated from a human patient who received a liver transplant. Some T cells may be graft donor cells.

The V gene is TRBV27, the J gene TRBJ1-4; the match to TRBD1 covers 8 bases. Looked up from germline, CDR1 is MNHEY and CDR2 is SMNVEV (reference sequence). The junction had 8 bases not matched to a gene; V was cut back by 6 bases and J by 8 bases. This CDR3 spans 14 amino acids. The CDR3 DNA is TGTGCCAGCAGCCCGGACAGGGCGGGGGAAAAACTGTTTTTT. Protein: CASSPDRAGEKLFF.

The rearrangement links TRBV5-1 to TRBJ1-1; maybe TRBD1 (6 bases). Trimming cost V 4 bases and J 1 base, with 11 bases left between them. The germline V gene has CDR1 SGHRS and CDR2 YFSETQ. This CDR3 comprises 14 residues. The CDR3 DNA sequence: TGCGCCAGCAGCCCGACAGGCTGGAACACTGAAGCTTTCTTT. Amino acid sequence: CASSPTGWNTEAFF.

The V call is TRBV27, the J call TRBJ2-1; D possibly matches TRBD1 or TRBD2 (5 bases each). The CDR3 contains 15 residues. V was trimmed by 3 bases and J by 9 bases, leaving 18 bases between them. Looked up from germline, CDR1 is MNHEY and CDR2 is SMNVEV (reference sequence). The CDR3, as DNA: TGTGCCAGCAGTTTCCCCTCTTTGAATGGGGGTGAGCAGTTCTTC. It codes for CASSFPSLNGGEQFF.

This clone was seen only once. V and J are TRBV19 and TRBJ2-7; TRBD2 aligns across 8 bases. After removal of 6 bases from V and 7 bases from J, the junction contained 11 bases not matched to a gene. The CDR3 runs 14 residues. CDR1 and CDR2 (germline): LNHDA, SQIVND (reference sequence). CDR3 in amino acids: CASRASGSTYEQYF. Here the CDR3 DNA reads TGTGCCAGTAGAGCCAGCGGGAGCACATATGAGCAGTACTTC.

V is TRBV27 and J is TRBJ2-7; D is undetermined. The CDR3 is 14 amino acids. V was shortened by 4 bases and J by 0 bases, with 10 bases between the two germline ends. The germline CDR1 and CDR2 sequences are MNHEY and SMNVEV (reference sequence). Here the CDR3 reads CASSSRQSSYEQYF. Written as DNA, the CDR3 is TGTGCCAGCAGTTCACGGCAGTCCTCCTACGAGCAGTACTTC.

V and J are TRBV4-3 and TRBJ2-7; TRBD1 matches 8 bases. Germline trimming cut 0 bases from V and 2 bases from J; bases unmatched to any gene: 3. Germline V gene sequence: CDR1 LGHNA, CDR2 YSLEER. The CDR3 runs 15 residues. CDR3 bases: TGCGCCAGCAGCCAAGATAGGACAGGGACCTACGAGCAGTACTTC. Its translation: CASSQDRTGTYEQYF.

This clone was detected only once. CDR3 loop: CASSLDPNTEAFF. The CDR3 DNA reads as TGTGCCAGCAGTTTGGACCCGAACACTGAAGCTTTCTTT. The rearrangement links TRBV28 to TRBJ1-1; D ambiguous. The germline gives CDR1 MDHEN, CDR2 SYDVKM. V lost 3 bases and J lost 1, with 6 bases in between. The CDR3 runs to 13 residues.

In nucleotides, the CDR3 is TGTGCCAGCAGCTTAGTGCAGGGAGTGGTTACGCAGTATTTT. It codes for CASSLVQGVVTQYF. This chain joins TRBV7-8 and TRBJ2-3; D possibly matches TRBD1 or TRBD2 (5 bases each). The CDR3 is made up of 14 amino acids. The V end lost 1 base, the J end lost 8 bases, and 13 bases lay between the germline ends. Germline V gene sequence: CDR1 SGHVS, CDR2 FQNEAQ. Based on the CDR3 plus reference TRBV7-8 and TRBJ2-3, the full variable domain is GAGVSQSPRYKVAKRGQDVALRCDPISGHVSLFWYQQALGQGPEFLTYFQNEAQLDKSGLPSDRFFAERPEGSVSTLKIQRTQQEDSAVYLCASSLVQGVVTQYFGPGTRLTVL.

The rearrangement joins TRBV19 to TRBJ2-3; 9 bases match TRBD2. The J segment lost 2 bases and the V segment lost 2 bases, leaving 2 bases of the junction unmatched. Per germline, CDR1 LNHDA and CDR2 SQIVND (reference sequence). This CDR3 spans 15 amino acids. In DNA, the CDR3 is TGTGCCAGTAGTATACTAGCGGGGAACACAGATACGCAGTATTTT. It yields the protein CASSILAGNTDTQYF.

This clone appeared once. V and J are TRBV9 and TRBJ1-2; a weak D match, TRBD1 (6 bases). Trimming shortened V by 0 bases and J by 0 bases, and 18 bases separated the two germline ends. Germline V gene data show CDR1 as SGDLS and CDR2 as YYNGEE. The CDR3 runs 18 residues. Here the CDR3 reads CASSVEQGETPTNYGYTF. The CDR3 DNA is TGTGCCAGCAGCGTAGAACAGGGCGAGACACCGACTAACTATGGCTACACCTTC.

V usage is TRBV9 and J usage is TRBJ2-1; D is unclear. V shed 3 bases and J shed 0 bases, with 7 bases lying between them. The CDR3 contains 14 residues. Germline-derived CDR1 and CDR2 are SGDLS and YYNGEE. The CDR3 DNA sequence: TGTGCCAGCAGCGCCCCCAGCTCCTACAATGAGCAGTTCTTC. Translating gives CASSAPSSYNEQFF.

The rearrangement joins TRBV30 to TRBJ2-1; D not resolved. CDR1 GTSNPN and CDR2 SVGIG come from the germline V gene (reference sequence). This CDR3 has 12 amino acids. With 2 bases removed from V and 13 bases from J, the gap between germline ends came to 15 bases. CDR3 DNA sequence: TGTGCCTGGAGTCAACGGTCTAACTCCCAGTTCTTC. Translated, it gives CAWSQRSNSQFF.

This clone was detected once. V is TRBV4-2 and J is TRBJ2-7, with 9 bases that match TRBD2. Germline loops: CDR1 LGHNA, CDR2 YNFKEQ. CDR3 length equals 16 residues. The V gene end was trimmed by 1 base and the J gene end by 3 bases; junction bases not matched to a gene: 7. The CDR3 region has the DNA TGTGCCAGCAGCCAAGTTCTACTAGCGGGTTACTACGAGCAGTACTTC. Translated, it gives CASSQVLLAGYYEQYF.

The rearrangement links TRBV6-1 to TRBJ2-3, with 8 bases aligning to TRBD2. CDR3 length: 15 amino acids. From germline, CDR1 is MNHNS and CDR2 SASEGT. J gave up 0 bases and V 7 bases, and 6 bases lay outside the gene matches. CDR3 sequence reads: CASITSGTSTDTQYF. CDR3 nucleotides: TGTGCCAGCATCACTAGCGGAACTAGCACAGATACGCAGTATTTT.